These 27 T cell receptor beta chains came from one sample sequenced in a study of early T cells in non-severe SARS-CoV-2 infection. MiXCR, applied by TCRdb to the 5' RACE reads, yields one record per CDR3 protein. Of roughly 120,000 distinct CDR3 sequences listed, roughly 12% are singletons. Sample: whole blood, taken at baseline. All receptors derive from an adult who was a healthcare worker with PCR-confirmed SARS-CoV-2 infection or an uninfected control (not recorded which).

This clonotype has only a few counts. The rearrangement joins TRBV29-1 to TRBJ1-2, with D unclear. CDR3 length: 11 amino acids. Germline V gene sequence: CDR1 SQVTM, CDR2 ANQGSEA. V gave up 3 bases and J gave up 2 bases, with 4 bases separating them. The DNA for the CDR3 is TGCAGCGTTGAGGACAACTATGGCTACACCTTC. It specifies CSVEDNYGYTF. The whole variable domain, filled in from reference TRBV29-1 and TRBJ1-2, reads SAVISQKPSRDICQRGTSLTIQCQVDSQVTMMFWYRQQPGQSLTLIATANQGSEATYESGFVIDKFPISRPNLTFSTLTVSNMSPEDSSIYLCSVEDNYGYTFGSGTRLTVV.

In its sample, this clonotype was seen a few times. This sequence joins TRBV18 and TRBJ2-5; possible D gene TRBD1, 5 bases. Trimming removed 0 bases from V and 4 bases from J, with 15 bases in between. The CDR3 is made up of 16 amino acids. Per the germline V gene, CDR1 is KGHSH and CDR2 is LQKENI. CDR3 nucleotides: TGTGCCAGCTCACCACCGACCCACAGGACCCGAGAGACCCAGTACTTC. It encodes CASSPPTHRTRETQYF.

The rearrangement joins TRBV7-7 to TRBJ2-2; D gene unclear. V was pared by 5 bases and J by 1 base, with 11 bases between. CDR1 is SSHAT, CDR2 FNYEAQ, per germline (reference sequence). This CDR3 spans 15 amino acids. CDR3 residues: CASSPGPRNTGELFF. CDR3 sequence (DNA): TGTGCCAGCAGCCCCGGACCGAGGAACACCGGGGAGCTGTTTTTT. Using reference TRBV7-7 and TRBJ2-2 for the parts outside the CDR3, the full variable domain is GAGVSQSPRYKVTKRGQDVTLRCDPISSHATLYWYQQALGQGPEFLTYFNYEAQPDKSGLPSDRFSAERPEGSISTLTIQRTEQRDSAMYRCASSPGPRNTGELFFGEGSRLTVL.

This clonotype was seen ten or more times. V is TRBV30 and J is TRBJ1-6; 8 positions match TRBD1. Germline CDR1 GTSNPN, CDR2 SVGIG (reference sequence). The trim removed 2 bases at V and 9 bases at J, leaving 21 bases unmatched. The CDR3 length is 19 residues. In DNA, the CDR3 is TGTGCCTGGAGTACACAATACCTTGGACAGGGCTTATCGCGTTCACCCCTCCACTTT. Amino acids: CAWSTQYLGQGLSRSPLHF.

This clonotype was counted at least ten times. V is TRBV19 and J is TRBJ2-3; D is perhaps TRBD2 (6 bases). V was shortened by 7 bases and J by 10 bases, with 24 bases between the two germline ends. Germline CDR1 and CDR2: LNHDA and SQIVND (reference sequence). CDR3 length equals 15 residues. This CDR3 reads CASTKTTRWREAQYF. In DNA, the CDR3 is TGTGCCAGTACCAAAACCACGCGCTGGAGGGAGGCGCAGTATTTT. Filled out from reference TRBV19 and TRBJ2-3, the complete variable domain reads DGGITQSPKYLFRKEGQNVTLSCEQNLNHDAMYWYRQDPGQGLRLIYYSQIVNDFQKGDIAEGYSVSREKKESFPLTVTSAQKNPTAFYLCASTKTTRWREAQYFGPGTRLTVL.

V gene TRBV7-2 combines with J gene TRBJ2-1; tentatively, D is TRBD2 (7 bases). The germline V and J ends were trimmed by 1 base and 4 bases, with 14 bases remaining between them. Germline loops: CDR1 SGHTA, CDR2 FQGNSA. CDR3 length equals 16 residues. In nucleotides, the CDR3 is TGTGCCAGCAGCTTAGTTGGGGGGGCAACATACAATGAGCAGTTCTTC. Encoded protein: CASSLVGGATYNEQFF.

The CDR3 sequence is CATSDRGASGSIFHEQFF. For the CDR3, the DNA is TGTGCCACCAGTGATCGAGGCGCGAGCGGGAGTATCTTCCATGAGCAGTTCTTC. The chain employs TRBV24-1 and TRBJ2-1; 8 positions match TRBD2. This CDR3 contains 18 residues. Germline trimming cut 3 bases from V and 8 bases from J; bases unmatched to any gene: 17. CDR1 and CDR2 from the germline V gene are KGHDR and SFDVKD.

The sample holds many counts of this clonotype. The chain couples TRBV12-3 or TRBV12-4 to TRBJ1-2, with a possible D match to TRBD1 (5 bases). This CDR3 is built from 12 residues. V lost 5 bases to trimming and J lost 5 bases, with 9 bases between them. The CDR3 here is CASSQGLYGYTF. The CDR3 nucleotides read TGTGCCAGCAGTCAGGGCTTATATGGCTACACCTTC.

This clonotype was recorded many times. The chain combines TRBV29-1 with TRBJ1-5, with a possible D match to TRBD1 (5 bases). V dropped 4 bases and J dropped 4 bases, with 11 bases sitting between them. The germline gives CDR1 SQVTM, CDR2 ANQGSEA. The CDR3 is 13 amino acids. CDR3 protein: CSVAVQVNQPQHF. In DNA, the CDR3 is TGCAGCGTTGCTGTACAGGTTAATCAGCCCCAGCATTTT.

This clonotype was detected a few times. The rearrangement links TRBV11-2 to TRBJ1-1; D gene ambiguous. Germline CDR1 SGHAT, CDR2 FQNNGV. Trimming left V 5 bases short and J 0 bases short, with 10 bases between. This CDR3 region has 14 residues. The CDR3, as DNA: TGTGCCAGCAGCCCCGTGGTAATGAACACTGAAGCTTTCTTT. Encoded protein: CASSPVVMNTEAFF.

The chain carries TRBV11-3 and TRBJ1-5; no clear D. Germline CDR1 SGHNT, CDR2 YENEEA. The CDR3 consists of 15 residues. Trimming shortened V by 1 base and J by 0 bases, and 7 bases separated the two germline ends. CDR3: CASSLGPYSNQPQHF. The CDR3 DNA follows: TGTGCCAGCAGCTTAGGGCCTTATAGCAATCAGCCCCAGCATTTT.

This clonotype showed up just a few times. This CDR3 is CSASQSLQETQYF. Written as DNA, the CDR3 is TGCAGTGCTAGTCAGTCTCTCCAAGAGACCCAGTACTTC. This chain connects TRBV20-1 to TRBJ2-5; D is ambiguous. The ends were cut back, 3 bases at V and 1 base at J, with 9 bases in the middle. This CDR3 has 13 residues. Germline values: CDR1 DFQATT, CDR2 SNEGSKA (reference sequence).

The CDR3 region has the DNA TGTGCCAGCAGTTACTCGGGACTCACCGCCAATGAGCAGTTCTTC. Its translation is CASSYSGLTANEQFF. The chain has TRBV6-5 and TRBJ2-1, with D possibly TRBD2 on 6 matching bases. The CDR3 length is 15 residues. Germline CDR1 is MNHEY and CDR2 is SVGAGI. Trimming cost V 0 bases and J 6 bases, with 12 bases left between them.

This chain connects TRBV11-2 to TRBJ2-1; a possible D gene is TRBD1 (5 bases). There are 14 residues in the CDR3. Germline V gene sequence: CDR1 SGHAT, CDR2 FQNNGV. Trimming pared 1 base from V and 9 bases from J, leaving 13 bases between. Here the CDR3 DNA reads TGTGCCAGCAGCTTAGTAGGGGCAGGGTCTGAGCAGTTCTTC. The encoded protein is CASSLVGAGSEQFF.

The V and J genes are TRBV7-2 and TRBJ2-3, with D tentatively TRBD2 (5 bases). Looked up from germline, CDR1 is SGHTA and CDR2 is FQGNSA. This CDR3 has 15 amino acids. V lost 1 base and J lost 4, with 12 bases in between. The CDR3 region is CASSLGLAWADTQYF. In nucleotides, the CDR3 is TGTGCCAGCAGCTTAGGGCTAGCTTGGGCAGATACGCAGTATTTT. The entire variable domain, with the rest obtained from reference TRBV7-2 and TRBJ2-3, is as follows: GAGVSQSPSNKVTEKGKDVELRCDPISGHTALYWYRQSLGQGLEFLIYFQGNSAPDKSGLPSDRFSAERTGGSVSTLTIQRTQQEDSAVYLCASSLGLAWADTQYFGPGTRLTVL.

This chain uses TRBV29-1 with TRBJ2-3; D is unclear. With 6 bases removed from V and 0 bases from J, the gap between germline ends came to 10 bases. The germline V gene has CDR1 SQVTM and CDR2 ANQGSEA. The CDR3 is 13 amino acids. In DNA, the CDR3 is TGCAGCGTGGGTGAGTCCAGCACAGATACGCAGTATTTT. This encodes CSVGESSTDTQYF.

The rearrangement uses TRBV5-1 and TRBJ2-3; perhaps TRBD1 as D (6 bases). The V end was cut by 6 bases, the J end by 0 bases, with 11 bases between. Germline values: CDR1 SGHRS, CDR2 YFSETQ. This CDR3 spans 14 amino acids. This CDR3 is CASKDRQSTDTQYF. DNA of the CDR3: TGCGCCAGCAAGGACAGACAAAGCACAGATACGCAGTATTTT.

This clonotype appeared a few times. This chain connects TRBV6-1 to TRBJ2-3; 8 nucleotides agree with TRBD2. The ends lost 6 bases at V and 1 base at J; junction bases unmatched: 6. CDR1 and CDR2 (germline): MNHNS, SASEGT. The CDR3 covers 15 residues. This CDR3 is CASRGTRPRTDTQYF. The CDR3 DNA follows: TGTGCCAGCAGGGGGACTAGACCCCGCACAGATACGCAGTATTTT.

The V and J genes are TRBV12-3 or TRBV12-4 and TRBJ1-2; D is unclear. The length of the CDR3 is 13 residues. V lost 1 base to trimming and J lost 4 bases, with 7 bases between them. DNA of the CDR3: TGTGCCAGCAGTTTAGAGGTTTTCTATGGCTACACCTTC. Protein: CASSLEVFYGYTF.

This clonotype came up a few times. The gene calls are TRBV13 and TRBJ1-1; TRBD1 agrees at 10 bases. The CDR3 covers 12 residues. CDR1 is PRHDT, CDR2 FYEKMQ, per germline (reference sequence). Trimming cost V 7 bases and J 6 bases; bases outside gene matches: 2. CDR3 protein: CASNGQGAEAFF. The CDR3 bases are TGTGCCAGCAACGGACAGGGGGCTGAAGCTTTCTTT.

This clonotype was seen a handful of times. The chain employs TRBV7-6 and TRBJ1-3; unclear D gene. Germline V lookup: CDR1 SGHVS, CDR2 FNYEAQ. The CDR3 is 14 amino acids. Between the trimmed V and J ends, which lost 7 bases and 2 bases, there was a span of 12 bases. The CDR3 reads CASTPRAAGNTIYF. In DNA, the CDR3 is TGTGCCAGCACCCCCCGGGCGGCTGGAAACACCATATATTTT.

This clonotype was observed a few times. This chain uses TRBV19 with TRBJ1-5, with 7 bases identical to TRBD1. V lost 9 bases and J lost 2; bases outside the gene matches: 10. This CDR3 has 15 residues. Germline CDR1 is LNHDA and CDR2 is SQIVND (reference sequence). CDR3: CASRIVDRGNQPQHF. The CDR3 DNA reads as TGTGCCAGCAGGATCGTTGACAGGGGCAATCAGCCCCAGCATTTT. The variable domain in full, with the rest retrieved from reference TRBV19 and TRBJ1-5, is DGGITQSPKYLFRKEGQNVTLSCEQNLNHDAMYWYRQDPGQGLRLIYYSQIVNDFQKGDIAEGYSVSREKKESFPLTVTSAQKNPTAFYLCASRIVDRGNQPQHFGDGTRLSIL.

This chain joins TRBV5-4 and TRBJ1-2; no clear D gene. CDR3 length: 15 residues. Germline CDR1 SGHNT, CDR2 YYREEE (reference sequence). V lost 2 bases to trimming and J lost 2 bases, with 13 bases between them. CDR3 DNA sequence: TGTGCCAGCAGCTTATCCGGGCTGTCAAACTATGGCTACACCTTC. Amino acid sequence: CASSLSGLSNYGYTF.

This clonotype was detected only a few times. V is TRBV28 and J is TRBJ2-7; 7 bases match TRBD1. V shed 2 bases and J 3 bases; nucleotides not matched to a gene: 1. The CDR3 covers 13 residues. CDR1 is MDHEN, CDR2 SYDVKM, per germline. The DNA for the CDR3 is TGTGCCAGCAGTTTACCAGGGGGCTACGAGCAGTACTTC. It encodes CASSLPGGYEQYF.

Ten or more counts support this clonotype. The DNA for the CDR3 is TGTGCCAGCAGCTTGGCCAGGGGCTCCTACGAGCAGTACTTC. This codes for CASSLARGSYEQYF. This sequence joins TRBV5-5 and TRBJ2-7, with D possibly matching TRBD1 (6 bases). Germline assignment: CDR1 SGHKS and CDR2 YYEKEE (reference sequence). The V gene lost 0 bases and the J gene lost 0 bases, with 7 bases spanning the gap. The CDR3 extends over 14 amino acids.

This clonotype came up a few times. The V and J genes are TRBV7-9 and TRBJ2-1; 10 positions match TRBD2. CDR3 size: 17 residues. The germline CDR1 and CDR2 sequences are SEHNR and FQNEAQ (reference sequence). The V gene end was trimmed by 4 bases and the J gene end by 0 bases; junction bases not matched to a gene: 6. The CDR3 loop reads CASSYRGLASSYNEQFF. The CDR3 DNA reads as TGTGCCAGCAGCTACCGGGGACTAGCGAGCTCCTACAATGAGCAGTTCTTC. Together with reference TRBV7-9 and TRBJ2-1, the CDR3 gives the full variable domain: DTGVSQNPRHKITKRGQNVTFRCDPISEHNRLYWYRQTLGQGPEFLTYFQNEAQLEKSRLLSDRFSAERPKGSFSTLEIQRTEQGDSAMYLCASSYRGLASSYNEQFFGPGTRLTVL.

This sequence joins TRBV11-3 and TRBJ2-7; 11 bases match TRBD1. CDR3 size: 15 residues. Trimming cost V 4 bases and J 5 bases; bases outside gene matches: 7. The germline gives CDR1 SGHNT, CDR2 YENEEA. This CDR3 reads CASSSGTGGRDEQYF. CDR3 DNA: TGTGCCAGCAGCTCCGGGACAGGGGGAAGAGACGAGCAGTACTTC.